The following is a T cell receptor (beta chain) sequence with its context. TCRdb re-called the reads; one entry per CDR3 protein, DNA not given. Its table records 7,000 to 8,000 distinct CDR3 sequences. The data belong to a study of diagnostic markers for celiac disease. The CDR3 loop spans 13 amino acids. The chain carries TRBV12-3 or TRBV12-4 and TRBJ1-6; TCRdb's assignment of TRBD1 cannot be checked, as there is no DNA. This clonotype was obtained from a human donor. This table probably holds off-target reads from a library built for another chain. The sample comprised either unsorted cells or a sorted T cell fraction (not recorded which). The CDR3 loop reads CASSTGRNSPLHF.